This record looks at one TCR beta chain sequence and its context. Its antigen is as yet unknown. Study processing details: Lowest detectable productive clonotype frequency was 2.59 x 10-5. Sequencing used immunoSEQ multiplex PCR; TCRdb keeps in-frame clones, though not all of them. That table gives V, J and clone size, and the DNA gave D and trimming. The data show fewer than 25,000 clones, with over 70% seen just once and 0.35% to 0.5% held by the top ten. The data were taken from a study of STAT5B mutations in CD4+ large granular lymphocyte leukemia. Broader study findings: The CD4+ versus CD8+ T-LGLL clonality difference may reflect limited sample size.

CDR1 is MNHEY, CDR2 SVGAGI, per germline. CDR3 length: 12 amino acids. Deletions cut 0 bases from V and 7 bases from J, with 7 bases between. The clonotype was recovered from a human donor in good health. The V call is TRBV6-5, the J call TRBJ2-7; D unresolved. The material sequenced was CD4+ T cells from blood buffy coats. The CDR3, as DNA: TGTGCCAGCAGTTACTCTCCCGGTGAGCAGTACTTC. Translating it yields CASSYSPGEQYF.